The present T cell receptor (beta chain) was sequenced within a study of cytomegalovirus exposure and HLA in healthy donors. Notes on the study in general: Within the data, a cluster of highly shared sequence variants was likely a sequencing artifact. TCR association rates varied by HLA locus in a later analysis, with DRB1 highest and HLA-C lowest. In a later analysis, productive TCRs from donors in an Asian-associated ancestry cluster reportedly carried fewer N-insertions than the cohort mean.

Details on this clone: Antigen unknown.

PCR primers comprised 60 Vbeta and 13 Jbeta primers. Some clones are missing from TCRdb's copy, which holds only in-frame ones; the method was immunoSEQ multiplex PCR. The sample lists some 45,000 clones, around two thirds occurring once. As for the donors, each was a healthy bone marrow donor. The CDR3 covers 15 residues. With V trimmed by 4 bases and J by 3 bases, 5 bases remained unmatched. Germline CDR1 reads SEHNR; CDR2 reads FQNEAQ (reference sequence). This receptor was obtained from a woman aged 25 to 45 in good health and CMV-seronegative. The specimen was PBMCs. The chain has TRBV7-9 and TRBJ1-5, with 8 bases identical to TRBD1. CDR3 sequence: CASSSQGDVNQPQHF. DNA of the CDR3: TGTGCCAGCAGCTCACAGGGGGATGTCAATCAGCCCCAGCATTTT.